This T cell receptor (beta chain) was sequenced for a study of Ad26.COV2.S vaccination and SARS-CoV-2 variants. Across the study: The donor belonged to the COV1001 Ad26.COV2.S trial arm.

The CDR3 consists of 15 residues. The V end was cut by 5 bases, the J end by 1 base, with 11 bases between. Germline-derived CDR1 and CDR2 are PRHDT and FYEKMQ (reference sequence). Only in-frame clones appear in the TCRdb table, and some are missing; sequencing was by immunoSEQ multiplex PCR. The sample lists a few hundred thousand clones; 92% were seen once. Treatment reported: roughly 20 received Ad26.COV2.S at low or high dose, single or two shots; roughly 5 received placebo; per-sample allocation not given. The investigators took samples on day 63 after the first vaccine or placebo injection. The V call is TRBV13, the J call TRBJ1-4; TRBD1 might be the D (5 bases). Here the sequenced sample was peripheral blood, taken in a trial of Ad26.COV2.S vaccine versus placebo. This sequence originates from a person between 18 and 65 years old who received the Ad26.COV2.S COVID-19 vaccine or a placebo. The CDR3 DNA reads as TGTGCCAGCAGCACGCCTGGGGGAACTAATGAAAAACTGTTTTTT. Protein: CASSTPGGTNEKLFF.